These 22 T cell receptor beta chains share one sample of origin, sequenced in a study of control samples from healthy donors and cancer patients. TCRdb keeps only in-frame clones here, not all; method: immunoSEQ multiplex PCR. This table has under 150,000 clones, about 93% appearing once. The sequenced sample consisted of PBMCs. The receptors originated from a middle-aged man with head and neck cancer.

This chain links TRBV19 with TRBJ1-5; TRBD1 aligns across 7 bases. With 5 bases clipped from V and 7 bases from J, the junction kept 5 bases outside the gene matches. The germline gives CDR1 LNHDA, CDR2 SQIVND (reference sequence). The CDR3 length is 13 residues. Here the CDR3 DNA reads TGTGCCAGTAGTGATCAGGGGGGCCAGCCCCAGCATTTT. Protein: CASSDQGGQPQHF.

The rearrangement joins TRBV4-3 to TRBJ2-7; D perhaps matches TRBD2 (6 bases). The CDR3 runs 16 residues. Germline CDR1 and CDR2: LGHNA and YSLEER. V gave up 0 bases and J gave up 1 base, with 13 bases separating them. The CDR3 bases are TGCGCCAGCAGCCAAGAATGGCCAGGGACTTCCTACGAGCAGTACTTC. It is translated as CASSQEWPGTSYEQYF.

The genes are TRBV5-1 and TRBJ2-6; either TRBD1 or TRBD2 may supply D (5 bases each). The V gene's germline CDR1 is SGHRS and CDR2 YFSETQ. The germline V and J ends were trimmed by 1 base and 0 bases, with 8 bases remaining between them. This CDR3 is built from 16 residues. The chain's CDR3 is CASSLPGSSGANVLTF. CDR3 DNA: TGCGCCAGCAGCTTGCCAGGGAGCTCTGGGGCCAACGTCCTGACTTTC.

The J gene is TRBJ2-3, the V gene TRBV30; 8 nucleotides agree with TRBD2. Germline loops: CDR1 GTSNPN, CDR2 SVGIG (reference sequence). This CDR3 has 14 residues. The V segment lost 4 bases and the J segment 6 bases; nucleotides outside the gene matches: 9. CDR3 in amino acids: CAWKMGGGFDTQYF. The DNA for the CDR3 is TGTGCCTGGAAGATGGGCGGGGGGTTTGATACGCAGTATTTT.

This clone turned up a few times. The genes are TRBV2 and TRBJ2-1, with D perhaps TRBD1 or TRBD2 (5 bases each). CDR3 length: 15 amino acids. The V end lost 5 bases, the J end lost 0 bases, and 11 bases lay between the germline ends. Germline V gives CDR1 SNHLY, CDR2 FYNNEI. CDR3 amino acids: CASSSGTTSYNEQFF. CDR3 bases: TGTGCCAGCAGTTCCGGGACCACCTCCTACAATGAGCAGTTCTTC.

The chain joins TRBV3-1 (or the pseudogene TRBV3-2) to TRBJ2-1; 9 bases fit TRBD1. The ends lost 5 bases at V and 6 bases at J; junction bases unmatched: 8. Germline V gives CDR1 LGHDT, CDR2 YNNKEL (reference sequence). CDR3 length: 15 amino acids. CDR3 protein: CASSWDRAGGNEQFF. The DNA of the CDR3 is TGTGCCAGCAGCTGGGACAGGGCTGGGGGCAATGAGCAGTTCTTC.

The V gene is TRBV7-9, the J gene TRBJ2-7; the D gene is possibly TRBD1 (5 bases). V lost 5 bases and J lost 0, with 20 bases in between. This CDR3 contains 17 residues. CDR1 and CDR2 (germline): SEHNR, FQNEAQ (reference sequence). The CDR3 loop is CASSPLSWGDSSYEQYF. In DNA, the CDR3 is TGTGCCAGCAGCCCCCTCAGTTGGGGCGATAGCTCCTACGAGCAGTACTTC.

The chain is built from TRBV6-6 and TRBJ2-3, with TRBD2 identical over 7 bases. With V trimmed by 5 bases and J by 5 bases, 13 bases remained unmatched. Germline values: CDR1 MNHNY, CDR2 SVGAGI (reference sequence). This CDR3 comprises 16 residues. This CDR3 reads CASSATRGGGRDTQYF. The DNA for the CDR3 is TGTGCCAGCAGTGCCACCCGCGGGGGTGGCCGAGATACGCAGTATTTT.

V gene TRBV7-3 combines with J gene TRBJ1-6; TRBD1 might be the D (6 bases). Per germline, CDR1 SGHTA and CDR2 FQGTGA. V shed 1 base and J shed 3 bases, with 7 bases lying between them. This CDR3 is 15 amino acids long. The CDR3 spells CASSLNRDYNSPLHF. DNA of the CDR3: TGTGCCAGCAGCTTAAACAGGGACTATAATTCACCCCTCCACTTT.

This rearrangement joins TRBV13 to TRBJ1-2; 9 bases fit TRBD1. Looked up from germline, CDR1 is PRHDT and CDR2 is FYEKMQ (reference sequence). The CDR3 has 16 residues. After removal of 4 bases from V and 14 bases from J, the junction contained 20 bases not matched to a gene. In nucleotides, the CDR3 is TGTGCCAGCAGCTCAATGTCGGGACAGGGTGTTTTTGAACCGACCTTC. It encodes CASSSMSGQGVFEPTF.

The CDR3 DNA reads TGTGCCAGCAGCGCACAAGCAGGGATAAACTACGAGCAGTACTTC. Translating gives CASSAQAGINYEQYF. The chain has TRBV7-9 and TRBJ2-7, with D perhaps TRBD1 (5 bases). The germline CDR1 and CDR2 sequences are SEHNR and FQNEAQ (reference sequence). This CDR3 spans 15 amino acids. The V end lost 5 bases, the J end lost 3 bases, and 17 bases lay between the germline ends.

The chain joins TRBV6-5 to TRBJ2-5; possible D gene TRBD1, 7 bases. Trimming took off 2 bases at V and 5 bases at J, with 18 bases between the two ends. The CDR3 is made up of 16 amino acids. Germline CDR1 is MNHEY and CDR2 is SVGAGI. CDR3 in DNA: TGTGCCAGCAGTTACGATGGAAAGGGGGCGGGGGAGACCCAGTACTTC. Translation: CASSYDGKGAGETQYF.

V gene TRBV18 combines with J gene TRBJ1-1, with D unclear. Germline V lookup: CDR1 KGHSH, CDR2 LQKENI. CDR3 length: 14 amino acids. Trimming removed 3 bases from V and 2 bases from J, with 10 bases in between. CDR3 sequence reads: CASSPDIVNTEAFF. As DNA, the CDR3 is TGTGCCAGCTCACCCGACATTGTTAACACTGAAGCTTTCTTT.

The rearrangement links TRBV9 to TRBJ2-7; D tentatively reads TRBD1 or TRBD2 (6 bases each). The CDR3 spans 12 residues. The V gene lost 3 bases and the J gene lost 6 bases, with 10 bases spanning the gap. The germline V gene encodes CDR1 SGDLS and CDR2 YYNGEE. Written as DNA, the CDR3 is TGTGCCAGCAGCGGGAGGGGGTCCGAGCAGTACTTC. Translating gives CASSGRGSEQYF. Full variable domain (outside the CDR3, taken from reference TRBV9 and TRBJ2-7): DSGVTQTPKHLITATGQRVTLRCSPRSGDLSVYWYQQSLDQGLQFLIQYYNGEERAKGNILERFSAQQFPDLHSELNLSSLELGDSALYFCASSGRGSEQYFGPGTRLTVT.

This chain connects TRBV2 to TRBJ1-1; 7 bases map to TRBD1. Germline-derived CDR1 and CDR2 are SNHLY and FYNNEI. The CDR3 runs 14 residues. V was clipped by 3 bases and J by 1 base; unmatched bases: 2. Here the CDR3 reads CASSEQGGNTEAFF. The CDR3 DNA follows: TGTGCCAGCAGTGAGCAGGGGGGGAACACTGAAGCTTTCTTT. The full variable domain, rest sourced from reference TRBV2 and TRBJ1-1, is EPEVTQTPSHQVTQMGQEVILRCVPISNHLYFYWYRQILGQKVEFLVSFYNNEISEKSEIFDDQFSVERPDGSNFTLKIRSTKLEDSAMYFCASSEQGGNTEAFFGQGTRLTVV.

V is TRBV20-1 and J is TRBJ2-1; D is ambiguous. V was clipped by 0 bases and J by 12 bases, with 9 bases between them. Germline CDR1 and CDR2: DFQATT and SNEGSKA (reference sequence). There are 11 residues in the CDR3. CDR3 DNA: TGCAGTGCTAGAGATGGCAAGGGGCAGTTCTTC. Its protein is CSARDGKGQFF.

This clone was recorded once. The chain uses TRBV18 and TRBJ1-4; no definite D call. V lost 4 bases and J lost 2, with 14 bases in between. There are 16 residues in the CDR3. Germline CDR1 and CDR2: KGHSH and LQKENI. CDR3 sequence (DNA): TGTGCCAGCTCACTAGACCGTGCGAAGACTAATGAAAAACTGTTTTTT. Residues: CASSLDRAKTNEKLFF.

This chain's CDR3 is CASSVLGTGGEQYF. CDR3 in DNA: TGTGCCAGCAGCGTACTCGGGACAGGGGGCGAGCAGTACTTC. The chain has TRBV9 and TRBJ2-7, with 11 bases matching TRBD1. This CDR3 contains 14 residues. V was clipped by 1 base and J by 6 bases; unmatched bases: 3. In germline, CDR1 is SGDLS, CDR2 YYNGEE.

The chain recombines TRBV19 with TRBJ1-5; D is unresolved. Trimming stripped 6 bases from V and 0 bases from J, with 12 bases between. CDR1 LNHDA and CDR2 SQIVND come from the germline V gene (reference sequence). The CDR3 sequence is 15 residues long. The CDR3 spells CASRGRAYSNQPQHF. CDR3 sequence (DNA): TGTGCCAGTAGAGGTCGGGCGTATAGCAATCAGCCCCAGCATTTT.

The chain has TRBV4-3 and TRBJ2-2, with TRBD2 identical over 7 bases. Germline V CDR1 and CDR2: LGHNA, YSLEER. V was pared by 0 bases and J by 6 bases, with 1 base of the junction left unmatched. The CDR3 runs 14 residues. The DNA for the CDR3 is TGCGCCAGCAGCCAAGAGGGGGGGGCCGGGGAGCTGTTTTTT. It specifies CASSQEGGAGELFF.

This clone was counted between two and nine times. This sequence joins TRBV2 and TRBJ1-5; 7 positions match TRBD1. Germline CDR1 is SNHLY and CDR2 is FYNNEI. Unmatched junction bases numbered 4, after V lost 5 bases and J lost 3 bases. CDR3 length: 14 residues. The CDR3 bases are TGTGCCAGCAGTCGACAGGGCCTCAATCAGCCCCAGCATTTT. Its protein product is CASSRQGLNQPQHF.

The genes are TRBV5-4 and TRBJ2-1; 8 bases are shared with TRBD1. This CDR3 spans 15 amino acids. V dropped 1 base and J dropped 5; count of bases not matched to a gene: 5. Germline V CDR1 and CDR2: SGHNT, YYREEE (reference sequence). The CDR3 region is CASSLTGGGDNEQFF. The CDR3 nucleotides read TGTGCCAGCAGCTTGACAGGGGGTGGAGACAATGAGCAGTTCTTC.